The present T cell receptor beta chain was sequenced within a study of blood T cells in healthy people across ages. Study-level results: Diversity was higher, and naive CD4+ cells more numerous, in long-lived donors than in aged donors.

The authors extracted at least 6 micrograms of total RNA per sample. Combining a sample-barcoded 5' primer with a J-beta primer mix, a second PCR ran for 7 to 11 cycles. Researchers report that a template-switch adaptor with 12 random nucleotides tagged each cDNA molecule. One entry per CDR3 protein, called by TCRdb with MiXCR from the 5' RACE reads. The sample lists 1,800,000 or so distinct CDR3 sequences, around 40% occurring once. The CDR3 loop spans 14 amino acids. The germline gives CDR1 DFQATT, CDR2 SNEGSKA (reference sequence). Trimming cost V 0 bases and J 4 bases, with 12 bases left between them. In regard to this clonotype: Antigen: not known.

Sequenced input: blood. This receptor was obtained from a human donor in good health. This sequence joins TRBV20-1 and TRBJ1-1, with a weak D call TRBD1 (6 bases). Written as DNA, the CDR3 is TGCAGTGCTAGAGATCTCGGAGGGGGCACTGAAGCTTTCTTT. Translation gives CSARDLGGGTEAFF.